The clone carrying this T cell receptor beta chain has a handful of counts. The target antigen is unknown. The CDR3 totals 15 residues. Germline CDR1 and CDR2: LGHNA and YSLEER. J was trimmed by 4 bases and V by 3 bases; bases with no gene match: 2. This specimen belongs to a study of early T cells in non-severe SARS-CoV-2 infection. Study-level information: Chains were unpaired, as sequencing was done on bulk RNA from unsorted whole blood. Study-level findings and limits: Matching results from VDJdb favored anti-spike CD8 responses, leaving private and CD4 specificities undetected.

The TCR library protocol was used to attach unique molecular identifiers. These identifiers were attached to individual cDNA molecules. Each CDR3 protein gets one entry after TCRdb re-called the 5' RACE reads with MiXCR. Among under 95,000 distinct CDR3 sequences listed, 15% were seen once. This sequence was found in an adult who was a healthcare worker with PCR-confirmed SARS-CoV-2 infection or an uninfected control (not recorded which). V is TRBV4-3 and J is TRBJ2-2, with TRBD1 matching over 10 bases. Sequencing used whole blood. The CDR3, as DNA: TGCGCCAGCAGCCACAGGACAGGGGGCACCGGGGAGCTGTTTTTT. Translating gives CASSHRTGGTGELFF.